The source of this TCR beta chain is a study of breast tumors, draining lymph nodes, adjacent tissues. Points from the study as a whole: The lymph node origin of tumor T cells was framed as consistent with a hypothesis, not demonstrated. Compared with lymph nodes, tumors were less diverse; compared with nontumor tissue, more. Luminal-like breast cancer showed significantly higher tumor–nontumor repertoire similarity than basal-like.

This clonotype was observed at least ten times. Its antigen is not identified. The CDR3 is 13 residues long. The V gene end was trimmed by 6 bases and the J gene end by 8 bases; junction bases not matched to a gene: 7. TCRdb re-called the multiplex PCR reads through MiXCR, storing one row per CDR3 protein. Found here are around 70,000 distinct CDR3 sequences, around two fifths of them singletons; the top ten hold approximately 8.7%. This chain connects TRBV12-3 or TRBV12-4 to TRBJ2-4; 7 positions agree with TRBD1. This TCR was sampled from a female donor with breast cancer. Some clones in this sample may be carry-over from other donors' samples. Input material: breast tumor tissue. The CDR3 reads CASRSTGVDIQYF. The CDR3 nucleotides read TGTGCCAGCAGAAGTACAGGGGTAGACATTCAGTACTTC.